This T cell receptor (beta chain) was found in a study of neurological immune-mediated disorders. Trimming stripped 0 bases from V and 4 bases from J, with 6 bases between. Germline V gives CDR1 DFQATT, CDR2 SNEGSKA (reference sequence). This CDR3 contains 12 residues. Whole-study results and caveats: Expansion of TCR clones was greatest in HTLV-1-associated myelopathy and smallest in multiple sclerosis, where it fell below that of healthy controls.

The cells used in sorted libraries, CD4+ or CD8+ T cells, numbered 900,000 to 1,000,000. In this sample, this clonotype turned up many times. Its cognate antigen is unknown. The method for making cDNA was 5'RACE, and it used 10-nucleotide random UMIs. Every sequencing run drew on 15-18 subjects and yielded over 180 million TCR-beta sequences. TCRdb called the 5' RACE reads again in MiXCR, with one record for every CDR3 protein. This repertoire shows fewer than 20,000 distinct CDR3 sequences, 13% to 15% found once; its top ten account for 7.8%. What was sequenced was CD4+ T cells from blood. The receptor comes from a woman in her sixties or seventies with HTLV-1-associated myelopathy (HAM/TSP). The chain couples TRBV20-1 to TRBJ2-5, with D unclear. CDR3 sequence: CSARETLETQYF. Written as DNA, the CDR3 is TGCAGTGCTAGAGAAACGTTAGAGACCCAGTACTTC.